The 19 T cell receptor beta chains below come from one sample, sequenced in a study of read filtering for tumor transcriptome and immune sequencing. This library used about 360 ng RNA and molecular barcoded adaptors spanning alpha/delta and beta/gamma chains. TCRdb used MiXCR to reprocess the reads, holding one entry per CDR3 protein. The sample carries tens of thousands of distinct CDR3 sequences, approximately 21% recorded once. Sequenced material: a population of CD138-negative cells sorted from bone marrow. Every receptor here comes from a donor aged 40 or older with multiple myeloma.

Points on this clonotype: Being one base from a much bigger clone, this may be a read error. J is TRBJ2-5 and V is TRBV7-2; tentative D call: TRBD2 (5 bases). Germline V lookup: CDR1 SGHTA, CDR2 FQGNSA. The CDR3 loop spans 13 amino acids. CDR3 sequence reads: CANSVEREETQYF. CDR3 nucleotides: TGTGCCAACAGCGTGGAGAGGGAGGAGACCCAGTACTTC.

This clonotype has at least ten counts. The J gene is TRBJ2-5, the V gene TRBV29-1, with D perhaps given as TRBD1 or TRBD2 (5 bases each). This CDR3 has 14 amino acids. The V end was cut by 7 bases, the J end by 1 base, with 16 bases between. CDR1 is SQVTM and CDR2 is ANQGSEA in the germline V gene. The CDR3 region has the DNA TGCAGCGGTTTCCGGGACCCCATCCAAGAGACCCAGTACTTC. This sequence encodes CSGFRDPIQETQYF.

With regard to this clonotype: This may stem from a read error, because a much larger clone lies one nucleotide away. The J gene is TRBJ2-7, the V gene TRBV20-1; D possibly corresponds to TRBD1 (6 bases). V was clipped by 2 bases and J by 0 bases, with 11 bases between them. CDR1 is DFQATT, CDR2 SNEGSKA, per germline (reference sequence). The CDR3 is 14 amino acids. The CDR3 region is CSARRTGSSYEQYF. The DNA for the CDR3 is TGCAGTGCTAGAAGAACAGGGAGCTCCTACGAGCAGTACTTC.

This clonotype was found many times. The junction differs from germline at one of its ends, possibly a read error. The rearrangement links TRBV2 to TRBJ2-2; TRBD2 might be the D (6 bases). The CDR3 totals 14 residues. Looked up from germline, CDR1 is SNHLY and CDR2 is FYNNEI. Here the CDR3 DNA reads TGTGCCAGCAGTGAAAGTTTGAACACCGGGGGGCTGTTTTTT. This gives the protein CASSESLNTGGLFF. Filled out from reference TRBV2 and TRBJ2-2, the complete variable domain reads EPEVTQTPSHQVTQMGQEVILRCVPISNHLYFYWYRQILGQKVEFLVSFYNNEISEKSEIFDDQFSVERPDGSNFTLKIRSTKLEDSAMYFCASSESLNTGGLFFGEGSRLTVL.

This clonotype was seen many times. The rearrangement uses TRBV3-1 and TRBJ2-1; weak D call: TRBD2 (5 bases). The CDR3 loop spans 16 amino acids. V was trimmed by 0 bases and J by 0 bases, leaving 9 bases between them. Germline V gives CDR1 LGHDT, CDR2 YNNKEL (reference sequence). DNA for the CDR3: TGTGCCAGCAGCCAAGATTTAGCGAGCTCCTACAATGAGCAGTTCTTC. The encoded protein is CASSQDLASSYNEQFF.

Turning to this clonotype: A read error is likely here: a far larger clone is one base away. CDR3 DNA: TGTGCCAGCAGTTGGGACTACACAGGTACGCAGTATTTT. Encoded protein: CASSWDYTGTQYF. The rearrangement links TRBV7-3 to TRBJ1-4; the match to TRBD2 covers 7 bases. Gene TRBJ2-3 matches the end of the DNA better, so the J call may be wrong. The CDR3 length is 13 residues. Germline lookup yields CDR1 SGHTA and CDR2 FQGTGA.

This clonotype was seen ten or more times. J is TRBJ1-1 and V is TRBV20-1; possible D gene TRBD1, 6 bases. Germline CDR1 reads DFQATT; CDR2 reads SNEGSKA (reference sequence). Trimming removed 3 bases at V and 0 bases at J, with 17 bases between. The CDR3 runs to 16 residues. This CDR3 reads CSARGRGKRMNTEAFF. CDR3 nucleotide sequence: TGCAGTGCTAGGGGCAGGGGAAAAAGAATGAACACTGAAGCTTTCTTT.

This clonotype came up many times. Its ends do not fully match the called genes, so a read error is possible. Here the CDR3 reads CASSTGTVNTEAFF. Here the CDR3 DNA reads TGCGCCAGCAGCACCGGGACAGTCAACACTGAAGCTTTCTTT. The chain carries TRBV28 and TRBJ1-1, with 7 bases that match TRBD1. CDR1 MDHEN and CDR2 SYDVKM come from the germline V gene. The CDR3 has 14 amino acids.

The chain is built from TRBV5-1 and TRBJ1-2; maybe TRBD1 (5 bases). The CDR3 totals 14 residues. V was pared by 3 bases and J by 4 bases, with 13 bases between. From germline, CDR1 is SGHRS and CDR2 YFSETQ. CDR3: CASSSPGGAYGYTF. CDR3 DNA sequence: TGCGCCAGCAGCTCCCCCGGGGGAGCCTATGGCTACACCTTC.

This clonotype was seen many times. The gene calls are TRBV14 and TRBJ1-1; TRBD1 aligns across 9 bases. This CDR3 is built from 14 residues. The ends lost 4 bases at V and 5 bases at J; junction bases unmatched: 5. Germline-derived CDR1 and CDR2 are SGHDN and FVKESK. The CDR3 DNA reads as TGTGCCAGCAGCCCACCGGGACAGGGAACTGAAGCTTTCTTT. Protein product: CASSPPGQGTEAFF.

This clonotype has a count of ten or more. The V call is TRBV20-1, the J call TRBJ1-6; 7 bases are shared with TRBD1. Germline V lookup: CDR1 DFQATT, CDR2 SNEGSKA (reference sequence). The CDR3 runs to 16 residues. J gave up 11 bases and V 2 bases, and 15 bases lay outside the gene matches. The CDR3 loop reads CSARPLIRDSRPPLHF. In DNA, the CDR3 is TGCAGTGCTAGACCCCTAATCCGGGACAGTAGGCCACCCCTCCACTTT.

This clonotype was detected ten times or more. The gene calls are TRBV18 and TRBJ2-7; D uncertain. There are 11 residues in the CDR3. CDR1 KGHSH and CDR2 LQKENI come from the germline V gene. V was clipped by 6 bases and J by 5 bases, with 8 bases between them. The CDR3 nucleotides read TGTGCCAGCTCCCAAAGCGACGAGCAGTACTTC. It yields the protein CASSQSDEQYF.

The table lists this clonotype with many counts. The chain combines TRBV21-1 with TRBJ2-1; TRBD1, the D gene given by the table, was not confirmed from the DNA. TRBV21-1 is a pseudogene segment. CDR3 length equals 10 residues. As DNA, the CDR3 is TGTGCCGGATGGACAGATGAGCAGTTCTTC. This encodes CAGWTDEQFF.

In this sample, this clonotype turned up a few times. The chain employs TRBV2 and TRBJ2-6; tentatively, D is TRBD1 or TRBD2 (5 bases each). This CDR3 spans 17 amino acids. V was cut by 6 bases and J by 2 bases, with 17 bases left in between. Germline-derived CDR1 and CDR2 are SNHLY and FYNNEI. The CDR3 loop is CASRGDASRTGANVLTF. The CDR3 DNA reads TGTGCCAGCAGAGGGGACGCCTCAAGGACTGGGGCCAACGTCCTGACTTTC. Variable domain in full (rest from reference TRBV2 and TRBJ2-6): EPEVTQTPSHQVTQMGQEVILRCVPISNHLYFYWYRQILGQKVEFLVSFYNNEISEKSEIFDDQFSVERPDGSNFTLKIRSTKLEDSAMYFCASRGDASRTGANVLTFGAGSRLTVL.

Concerning this clonotype itself: Germline is not matched at one junction end, which may reflect a read error. This chain links TRBV28 with TRBJ1-1, with D hard to call. CDR3 length: 11 amino acids. The germline V gene has CDR1 MDHEN and CDR2 SYDVKM. The CDR3: CVSISNQEAFF. The CDR3 DNA reads TGTGTCAGCATCTCCAACCAGGAAGCTTTCTTT.

V is TRBV6-2 or TRBV6-3 and J is TRBJ2-5; weak D call: TRBD1 (6 bases). This CDR3 contains 15 residues. In germline, CDR1 is MNHEY, CDR2 SVGEGT. V lost 2 bases and J 2 bases, leaving 12 bases between the germline ends. Written as DNA, the CDR3 is TGTGCCAGCAGTTACGTGGGACACACGCAAGAGACCCAGTACTTC. It translates to CASSYVGHTQETQYF.

The chain uses TRBV11-2 and TRBJ1-2; 8 bases line up with TRBD1. Looked up from germline, CDR1 is SGHAT and CDR2 is FQNNGV. The CDR3 consists of 13 residues. Trimming at V came to 5 bases and at J to 6 bases, leaving 5 bases not matched to a gene. The CDR3, as DNA: TGTGCCAGCAGCCCGGACAGGGCGAATGGCTACACCTTC. Amino acid sequence: CASSPDRANGYTF.

In the case of this clonotype: Given a far larger clone just one base away, this is likely a sequencing read error. The CDR3 loop reads CASSPTSGAASSYNEQFF. DNA of the CDR3: TGTGCCAGCAGCCCGACTAGCGGGGCGGCAAGCTCCTACAATGAGCAGTTCTTC. The chain couples TRBV7-6 to TRBJ2-1; 11 bases align to TRBD2. With V trimmed by 5 bases and J by 0 bases, 9 bases remained unmatched. Germline V gives CDR1 SGHVS, CDR2 FNYEAQ. The CDR3 runs 18 residues.

This clonotype was picked up many times. The CDR3 nucleotides are TGCAGCGTCGCGGGGCAGGGGGCGATCGGCTACACCTTC. This codes for CSVAGQGAIGYTF. The chain is built from TRBV29-1 and TRBJ1-2, with 8 bases that match TRBD1. This CDR3 has 13 residues. Per germline, CDR1 SQVTM and CDR2 ANQGSEA. Trimming removed 6 bases from V and 8 bases from J; junction bases left unmatched: 11.